Listed below are T cell receptor beta chains from one sample, sequenced in a study of shared clonotypes between healthy human individuals. Sequenced by immunoSEQ multiplex PCR; TCRdb stores in-frame clones only, minus some. Of fewer than 600,000 clones listed, 70% to 80% are singletons. The sample consisted of PBMCs. Source of these receptors: a woman aged 40 to 49 in good health. Some clones in this sample may be carry-over from other donors' samples. Both conserved end residues are trimmed from each CDR3. Fields, in order: CDR3 protein, V gene, D gene. The D gene is left open where the match is weak.

cdr3_aa: SAKRSYEQY; v_call: TRBV20-1; d_call: NA
cdr3_aa: ASSLGLARGSGELF; v_call: TRBV5-1; d_call: TRBD2
cdr3_aa: ASVGFPNSGANVLT; v_call: TRBV5-1; d_call: NA
cdr3_aa: ASSPGRNSRHTGELF; v_call: TRBV7-3; d_call: TRBD2
cdr3_aa: ASSEALNNEQF; v_call: TRBV6-1; d_call: NA
cdr3_aa: ASSSRQGDLEKLF; v_call: TRBV5-1; d_call: TRBD1
cdr3_aa: ASSALAGPYEQY; v_call: TRBV6-1; d_call: TRBD2
cdr3_aa: ASRGSSMNTGELF; v_call: TRBV28; d_call: NA
cdr3_aa: ASSPQASSMTALNEQF; v_call: TRBV21-1; d_call: NA
cdr3_aa: ASSQAVAAYEQY; v_call: TRBV4-3; d_call: NA
cdr3_aa: ASSFGTGAYEQY; v_call: TRBV5-1; d_call: TRBD1
cdr3_aa: ASRSGSGGAVF; v_call: TRBV25-1; d_call: NA
cdr3_aa: AWTQSGGPSYEQY; v_call: TRBV30; d_call: TRBD2
cdr3_aa: ASMHPGGSYEQY; v_call: TRBV27; d_call: NA
cdr3_aa: ASSYPPSGTYEQY; v_call: TRBV6-6; d_call: TRBD2
cdr3_aa: ASSPWSGNEQY; v_call: TRBV5-6; d_call: NA
cdr3_aa: ASSSGTAWDEQF; v_call: TRBV5-8; d_call: NA
cdr3_aa: ASGQGAYEQY; v_call: TRBV28; d_call: TRBD1
cdr3_aa: ASSSPTQSRDTQY; v_call: TRBV11-2; d_call: NA
cdr3_aa: ASIDARQRY; v_call: TRBV2; d_call: NA
cdr3_aa: ASSTPSGSSYEQY; v_call: TRBV28; d_call: TRBD2
cdr3_aa: AWSPPYQGQETQY; v_call: TRBV30; d_call: NA
cdr3_aa: ASSRPGLVGTGSPGANVLT; v_call: TRBV28; d_call: TRBD1
cdr3_aa: ASSLEAGANYGYT; v_call: TRBV5-4; d_call: NA
cdr3_aa: AWNPGQGAYGYT; v_call: TRBV30; d_call: TRBD1
cdr3_aa: AWGPGQSVYEQY; v_call: TRBV30; d_call: TRBD1
cdr3_aa: ASSVWLGGETQY; v_call: TRBV9; d_call: NA
cdr3_aa: ASSQVAAGDYEQY; v_call: TRBV4-1; d_call: TRBD2
cdr3_aa: ASSQGVRDRGYYGYT; v_call: TRBV4-1; d_call: TRBD1
cdr3_aa: ASSDEVGGEAF; v_call: TRBV6-4; d_call: NA
cdr3_aa: AISGQTGNTIY; v_call: TRBV10-3; d_call: NA
cdr3_aa: ASSPTTAGGSNQPQH; v_call: TRBV18; d_call: TRBD1
cdr3_aa: SALDRGEQY; v_call: TRBV29-1; d_call: TRBD1
cdr3_aa: TSSQALAPSSYEQY; v_call: TRBV1; d_call: NA
cdr3_aa: ASSGTGPLYGGYT; v_call: TRBV2; d_call: TRBD1
cdr3_aa: ASSEYPGNYGYT; v_call: TRBV28; d_call: NA
cdr3_aa: ASSLGTVTEAF; v_call: TRBV5-6; d_call: NA
cdr3_aa: ASSSGGPYSNQPQH; v_call: TRBV28; d_call: NA
cdr3_aa: ASSPSRTGQSQY; v_call: TRBV19; d_call: TRBD1
cdr3_aa: ASSQDRPGTGAHEQY; v_call: TRBV4-3; d_call: TRBD1
cdr3_aa: ASSPLQSQETQY; v_call: TRBV5-4; d_call: NA
cdr3_aa: ASSPGSGSNEKLF; v_call: TRBV7-9; d_call: NA
cdr3_aa: SALVNEQF; v_call: TRBV20-1; d_call: NA
cdr3_aa: ASSLISSGSYYEQY; v_call: TRBV7-2; d_call: TRBD2
cdr3_aa: ASSLVGTSGYEQY; v_call: TRBV5-1; d_call: TRBD2
cdr3_aa: ASSSGPQISPQH; v_call: TRBV5-4; d_call: NA
cdr3_aa: ASSFGGRGQSQPQH; v_call: TRBV11-2; d_call: TRBD1
cdr3_aa: AISESGGQETQY; v_call: TRBV10-3; d_call: NA
cdr3_aa: ASRRTGTSGSWEQY; v_call: TRBV19; d_call: TRBD2
cdr3_aa: ASSMGQLYEQY; v_call: TRBV7-6; d_call: TRBD1
cdr3_aa: ASSAGTGDEQY; v_call: TRBV18; d_call: TRBD1
cdr3_aa: ASTNRGLNQPQH; v_call: TRBV2; d_call: TRBD1
cdr3_aa: ASSFLPGTAV; v_call: TRBV19; d_call: NA
cdr3_aa: ASSLGWTEAF; v_call: TRBV7-9; d_call: NA
cdr3_aa: ASSEWANTDTQY; v_call: TRBV25-1; d_call: NA
cdr3_aa: AISESVASAEAF; v_call: TRBV10-3; d_call: NA
cdr3_aa: ASIPRGTSSYSNQPQH; v_call: TRBV21-1; d_call: NA